A single sample gave rise to the 16 T cell receptor beta chains below, sequenced in a study of blood T cell repertoires in COVID-19. Profiling relied on immunoSEQ multiplex PCR, and the TCRdb table lists in-frame clones only, not all of them. The sample includes about 170,000 clones, about 93% seen only once; the top ten take roughly 4.4%. The specimen sequenced was peripheral blood. All receptors come from a woman aged 50 to 60 with acute or convalescent COVID-19.

This rearrangement joins TRBV6-5 to TRBJ1-2; 7 bases fit TRBD1. There are 15 residues in the CDR3. V trimming: 5 bases; J trimming: 6 bases; junction bases outside the gene matches: 12. Per germline, CDR1 MNHEY and CDR2 SVGAGI. The CDR3 sequence: CASSPTMGQLDGYTF. The CDR3 DNA reads TGTGCCAGCAGTCCTACGATGGGACAGTTGGATGGCTACACCTTC.

The chain has TRBV11-2 and TRBJ2-7, with 8 bases identical to TRBD2. CDR1 is SGHAT and CDR2 is FQNNGV in the germline V gene. This CDR3 is 17 amino acids long. The V gene end was trimmed by 1 base and the J gene end by 2 bases; junction bases not matched to a gene: 10. In nucleotides, the CDR3 is TGTGCCAGCAGCTTAGTCTTTACTAGCGGATCCCCCTACGAGCAGTACTTC. This sequence encodes CASSLVFTSGSPYEQYF.

J is TRBJ1-2 and V is TRBV27, with TRBD1 matching over 8 bases. The CDR3 is 15 amino acids. Unmatched junction bases numbered 10, after V lost 6 bases and J lost 4 bases. The germline V gene has CDR1 MNHEY and CDR2 SMNVEV (reference sequence). In DNA form, the CDR3 reads TGTGCCAGCAGACCTATGGACAGGGACCTCTATGGCTACACCTTC. This sequence encodes CASRPMDRDLYGYTF.

The chain joins TRBV10-3 to TRBJ2-2, with TRBD2 as a possible D gene (6 bases). The V and J ends lost 6 bases and 3 bases respectively, with 17 bases between them. Germline assignment: CDR1 ENHRY and CDR2 SYGVKD. This CDR3 spans 16 amino acids. The CDR3 reads CAISLLGGDDTGELFF. CDR3 DNA: TGTGCCATCAGCCTCTTAGGAGGGGACGACACCGGGGAGCTGTTTTTT.

CDR3 sequence (DNA): TGTGCCAGTAGTATAGATCGGGACAGAGGGGGCCTGAATTCACCCCTCCACTTT. This gives the protein CASSIDRDRGGLNSPLHF. The chain employs TRBV19 and TRBJ1-6, with 7 bases lining up with TRBD1. V was pared by 0 bases and J by 7 bases, with 12 bases of the junction left unmatched. CDR1 is LNHDA and CDR2 is SQIVND in the germline V gene (reference sequence). The CDR3 length is 18 residues. Full variable domain (missing parts from reference TRBV19 and TRBJ1-6): DGGITQSPKYLFRKEGQNVTLSCEQNLNHDAMYWYRQDPGQGLRLIYYSQIVNDFQKGDIAEGYSVSREKKESFPLTVTSAQKNPTAFYLCASSIDRDRGGLNSPLHFGNGTRLTVT.

The chain joins TRBV12-3 or TRBV12-4 to TRBJ1-3; no firm D call. V gave up 6 bases and J gave up 9 bases, with 6 bases separating them. This CDR3 contains 10 residues. The CDR3 coding sequence is TGTGCCAGCAGCCGGGGCACCATATATTTT. The encoded protein is CASSRGTIYF.

V is TRBV20-1 and J is TRBJ1-6; a possible D gene is TRBD1 (6 bases). Deletions cut 3 bases from V and 4 bases from J, with 22 bases between. The CDR3 sequence is 18 residues long. Germline CDR1 and CDR2: DFQATT and SNEGSKA (reference sequence). CDR3 sequence (DNA): TGCAGTGCTAGTGGGACTCGGGGCGGGGGCTTTTATAATTCACCCCTCCACTTT. Its protein product is CSASGTRGGGFYNSPLHF.

For the CDR3, the DNA is TGCGCCAGCAGTGCAACTGCCTCTGGAAACACCATATATTTT. It translates to CASSATASGNTIYF. This chain connects TRBV10-1 to TRBJ1-3; D is ambiguous. This CDR3 region has 14 residues. Trimming stripped 4 bases from V and 0 bases from J, with 7 bases between. Germline lookup yields CDR1 WNHNN and CDR2 SYGVQD (reference sequence).

This chain links TRBV30 with TRBJ2-1; TRBD2 is a possible D gene (6 bases). CDR1 and CDR2 from the germline V gene are GTSNPN and SVGIG (reference sequence). V lost 5 bases, J lost 8 bases, and 22 bases lay in between. The CDR3 runs to 15 residues. In DNA, the CDR3 is TGTGCCTGGGCGGTGGGAGCGGGTCCCGGTTATGAGCAGTTCTTC. As protein: CAWAVGAGPGYEQFF.

The CDR3 reads CASSVDRGGYTF. In DNA form, the CDR3 reads TGTGCCAGTAGTGTCGACAGGGGTGGCTACACCTTC. This sequence joins TRBV19 and TRBJ1-2, with 8 bases aligning to TRBD1. Germline CDR1 LNHDA, CDR2 SQIVND (reference sequence). The CDR3 covers 12 residues. With V trimmed by 5 bases and J by 7 bases, 3 bases remained unmatched.

The rearrangement joins TRBV15 to TRBJ2-7, with 7 positions matching TRBD1. From germline, CDR1 is LNHNV and CDR2 YYDKDF (reference sequence). V shed 4 bases, J shed 5 bases, and the junction held 5 bases outside the gene matches. This CDR3 has 13 amino acids. CDR3 protein: CATSTRQGHEQYF. The CDR3 DNA reads TGTGCCACCAGCACTCGACAGGGACACGAGCAGTACTTC.

This sequence joins TRBV9 and TRBJ2-1; TRBD2 matches 9 bases. In germline, CDR1 is SGDLS, CDR2 YYNGEE. V shed 4 bases, J shed 8 bases, and the junction held 4 bases outside the gene matches. The CDR3 length is 13 residues. CDR3 nucleotides: TGTGCCAGCAGCACCCGACTAGCGGATGAGCAGTTCTTC. The encoded protein is CASSTRLADEQFF.

The V call is TRBV25-1, the J call TRBJ2-7; possible D gene TRBD2, 6 bases. Between the trimmed V and J ends, which lost 7 bases and 8 bases, there was a span of 18 bases. Germline CDR1 is MGHDK and CDR2 is SYGVNS. This CDR3 is built from 13 residues. The CDR3 coding sequence is TGTGCCAGCACTATATCCGGGGGAAACAAGCAGTACTTC. Translating gives CASTISGGNKQYF.

The V gene is TRBV19, the J gene TRBJ2-1; possible D gene TRBD1, 6 bases. The ends were cut back, 3 bases at V and 3 bases at J, with 12 bases in the middle. The germline gives CDR1 LNHDA, CDR2 SQIVND (reference sequence). The CDR3 covers 15 residues. DNA of the CDR3: TGTGCCAGTAGTATGGGGCAGGGGAACTACAATGAGCAGTTCTTC. Translation gives CASSMGQGNYNEQFF.

The V gene is TRBV19, the J gene TRBJ2-7, with D uncertain. Germline values: CDR1 LNHDA, CDR2 SQIVND (reference sequence). This CDR3 is 13 amino acids long. V was trimmed by 3 bases and J by 2 bases, leaving 8 bases between them. CDR3 nucleotides: TGTGCCAGTAGTATCACGGTTACCTACGAGCAGTACTTC. Translated: CASSITVTYEQYF.

This chain uses TRBV28 with TRBJ2-1; 8 bases align to TRBD2. Germline loops: CDR1 MDHEN, CDR2 SYDVKM. This CDR3 is built from 16 residues. The V segment lost 4 bases and the J segment 4 bases; nucleotides outside the gene matches: 9. The CDR3 loop is CASSSPGGAGYNEQFF. In DNA form, the CDR3 reads TGTGCCAGCAGTTCGCCGGGGGGGGCTGGATACAATGAGCAGTTCTTC.